The clone carrying this TCR beta chain was found many times. The antigen is unknown. This sample's treatment: 15 to 20 received Ad26.COV2.S at low or high dose, single or two shots; several received placebo; per-sample allocation not given. Sampling was done on day 63 after the first vaccine or placebo injection. The vaccine antigen was prefusion-stabilized Wuhan SARS-CoV-2 spike. This CDR3 has 12 residues. The germline gives CDR1 SEHNR, CDR2 FQNEAQ (reference sequence). V was shortened by 2 bases and J by 2 bases, with 3 bases between the two germline ends. The method was immunoSEQ multiplex PCR; TCRdb's version includes in-frame clones alone and lacks a portion of them. Of hundreds of thousands of clones in the sample, roughly nine tenths were seen once. These data belong to a study of Ad26.COV2.S vaccination and SARS-CoV-2 variants. Overall study: Intramuscular Ad26.COV2.S at 5x10^10 or 1x10^11 viral particles. Study-level points and caveats: Breadth of non-spike TCRs did not differ between vaccinees and placebo recipients.

The specimen comprised peripheral blood, sampled in a trial of Ad26.COV2.S vaccine versus placebo. The chain carries TRBV7-9 and TRBJ2-5; D not certain. This TCR was recovered from a person aged 18-65 years who received the Ad26.COV2.S COVID-19 vaccine or a placebo. This CDR3 reads CASSLTQETQYF. The CDR3 DNA sequence: TGTGCCAGCAGCTTAACTCAAGAGACCCAGTACTTC.